The clone carrying this T cell receptor (beta chain) was recorded a few times. Its antigen is unknown. Hyperthyroidism had been newly diagnosed in patients aged 18 to 65, and its duration was under 2 months. Researchers barred patients who had uncontrolled infection, other autoimmune disease, pregnancy or lactation. This entry comes from a study of T cells in Graves' hyperthyroidism and ophthalmopathy. Study-wide findings and caveats: Ophthalmopathy was distinguished from stable hyperthyroidism by 13 V-J signatures.

This CDR3 comprises 15 residues. Trimming at V came to 0 bases and at J to 6 bases, leaving 6 bases not matched to a gene. Germline values: CDR1 LNHNV, CDR2 YYDKDF (reference sequence). What was amplified from RNA transcripts were TCR beta CDR3 regions. HTBI primers drove first-round RT-PCR of the TCR CDR3. TCRdb processed the multiplex PCR reads anew with MiXCR; each CDR3 protein has one entry. This sample has 500,000 to 700,000 distinct CDR3 sequences, with 16% found just once. The sequence derives from a woman under 30 with Graves' hyperthyroidism. Sequencing was done on a sample of blood. The V and J genes are TRBV15 and TRBJ2-3; 7 bases fit TRBD2. CDR3 amino acids: CATSREGGRTDTQYF. In DNA, the CDR3 is TGTGCCACCAGCAGAGAGGGGGGGAGAACGGATACGCAGTATTTT.